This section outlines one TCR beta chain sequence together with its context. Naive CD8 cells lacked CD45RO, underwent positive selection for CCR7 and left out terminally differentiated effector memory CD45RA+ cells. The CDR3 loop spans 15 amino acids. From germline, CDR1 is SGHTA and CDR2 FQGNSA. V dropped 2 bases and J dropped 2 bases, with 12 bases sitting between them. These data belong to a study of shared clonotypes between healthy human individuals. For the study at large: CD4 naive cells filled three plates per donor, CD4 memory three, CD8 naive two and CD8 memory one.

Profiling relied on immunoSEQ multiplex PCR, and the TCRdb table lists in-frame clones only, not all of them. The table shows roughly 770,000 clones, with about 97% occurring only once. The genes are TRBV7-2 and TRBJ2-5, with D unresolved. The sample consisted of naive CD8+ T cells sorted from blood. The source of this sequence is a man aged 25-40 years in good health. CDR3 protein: CASSLYDTVQETQYF. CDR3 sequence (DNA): TGTGCCAGCAGCTTATATGATACTGTACAAGAGACCCAGTACTTC.